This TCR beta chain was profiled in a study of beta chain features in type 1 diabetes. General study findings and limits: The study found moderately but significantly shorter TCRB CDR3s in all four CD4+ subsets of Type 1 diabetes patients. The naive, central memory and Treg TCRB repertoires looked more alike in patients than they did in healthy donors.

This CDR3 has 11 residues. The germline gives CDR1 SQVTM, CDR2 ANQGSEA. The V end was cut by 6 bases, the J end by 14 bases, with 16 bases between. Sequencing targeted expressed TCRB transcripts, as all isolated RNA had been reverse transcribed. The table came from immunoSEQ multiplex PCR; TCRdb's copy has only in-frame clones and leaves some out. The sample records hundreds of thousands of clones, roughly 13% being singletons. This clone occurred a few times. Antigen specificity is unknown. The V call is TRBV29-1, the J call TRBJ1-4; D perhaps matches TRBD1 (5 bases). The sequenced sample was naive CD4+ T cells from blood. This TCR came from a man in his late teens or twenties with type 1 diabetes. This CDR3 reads CSVTQGGGLFF. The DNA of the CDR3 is TGCAGCGTGACCCAGGGTGGAGGTCTGTTTTTT.